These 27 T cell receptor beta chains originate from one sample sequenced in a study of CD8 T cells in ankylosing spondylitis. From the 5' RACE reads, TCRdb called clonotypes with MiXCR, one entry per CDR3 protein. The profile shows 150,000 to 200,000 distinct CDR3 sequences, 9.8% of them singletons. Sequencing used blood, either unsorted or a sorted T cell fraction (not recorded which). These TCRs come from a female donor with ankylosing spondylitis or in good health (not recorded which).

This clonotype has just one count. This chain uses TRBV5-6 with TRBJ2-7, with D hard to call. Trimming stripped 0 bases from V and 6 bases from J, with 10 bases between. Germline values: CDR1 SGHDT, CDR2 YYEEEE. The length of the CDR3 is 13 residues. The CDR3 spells CASSLGRAFEQYF. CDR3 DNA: TGTGCCAGCAGCTTGGGTAGGGCCTTCGAGCAGTACTTC.

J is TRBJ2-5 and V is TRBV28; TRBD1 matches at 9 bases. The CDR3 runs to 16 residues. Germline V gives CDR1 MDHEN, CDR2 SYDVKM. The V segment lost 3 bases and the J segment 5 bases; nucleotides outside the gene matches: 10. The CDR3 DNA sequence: TGTGCCAGCAGTTTTCGGGACAGGGTTTATGTGGAGACCCAGTACTTC. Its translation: CASSFRDRVYVETQYF.

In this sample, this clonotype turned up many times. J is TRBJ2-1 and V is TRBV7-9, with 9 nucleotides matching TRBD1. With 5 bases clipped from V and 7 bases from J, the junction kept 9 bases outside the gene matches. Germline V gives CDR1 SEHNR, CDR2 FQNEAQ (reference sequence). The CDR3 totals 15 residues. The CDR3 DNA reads TGTGCCAGCAGCCAATACAGGGGGCGGAGAAATGAGCAGTTCTTC. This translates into CASSQYRGRRNEQFF.

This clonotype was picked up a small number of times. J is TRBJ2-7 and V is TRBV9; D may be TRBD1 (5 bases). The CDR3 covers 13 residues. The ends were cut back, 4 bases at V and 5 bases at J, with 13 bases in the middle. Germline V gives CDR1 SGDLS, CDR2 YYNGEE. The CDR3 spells CASSPDKGNEQYF. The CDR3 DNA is TGTGCCAGCAGCCCGGACAAAGGGAACGAGCAGTACTTC. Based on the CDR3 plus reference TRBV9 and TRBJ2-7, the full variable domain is DSGVTQTPKHLITATGQRVTLRCSPRSGDLSVYWYQQSLDQGLQFLIQYYNGEERAKGNILERFSAQQFPDLHSELNLSSLELGDSALYFCASSPDKGNEQYFGPGTRLTVT.

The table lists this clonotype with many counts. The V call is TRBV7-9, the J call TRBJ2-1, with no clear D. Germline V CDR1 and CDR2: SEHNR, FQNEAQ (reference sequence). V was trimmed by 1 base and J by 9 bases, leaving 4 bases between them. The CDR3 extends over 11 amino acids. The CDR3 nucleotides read TGTGCCAGCAGCTTAGGGTTTGAGCAGTTCTTC. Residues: CASSLGFEQFF.

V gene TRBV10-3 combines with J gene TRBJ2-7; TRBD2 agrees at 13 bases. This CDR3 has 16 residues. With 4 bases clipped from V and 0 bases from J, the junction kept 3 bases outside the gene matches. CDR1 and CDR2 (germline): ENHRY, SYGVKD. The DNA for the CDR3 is TGTGCCATCAGTGTAACTAGCGGGGGGGGCTCCTACGAGCAGTACTTC. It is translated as CAISVTSGGGSYEQYF.

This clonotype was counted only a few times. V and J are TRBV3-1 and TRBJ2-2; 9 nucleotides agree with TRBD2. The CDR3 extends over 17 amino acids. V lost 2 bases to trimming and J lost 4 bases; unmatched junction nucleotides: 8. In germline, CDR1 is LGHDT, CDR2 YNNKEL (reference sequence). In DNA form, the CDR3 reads TGTGCCAGCAGCCAATCGACTAGCGGACTTGGCACCGGGGAGCTGTTTTTT. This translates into CASSQSTSGLGTGELFF. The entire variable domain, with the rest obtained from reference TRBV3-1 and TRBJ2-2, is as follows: DTAVSQTPKYLVTQMGNDKSIKCEQNLGHDTMYWYKQDSKKFLKIMFSYNNKELIINETVPNRFSPKSPDKAHLNLHINSLELGDSAVYFCASSQSTSGLGTGELFFGEGSRLTVL.

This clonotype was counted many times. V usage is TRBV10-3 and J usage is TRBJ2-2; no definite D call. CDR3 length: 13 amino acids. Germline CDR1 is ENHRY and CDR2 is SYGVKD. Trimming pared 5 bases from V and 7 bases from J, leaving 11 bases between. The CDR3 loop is CAISSPGGGELFF. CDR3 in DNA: TGTGCCATCAGTTCCCCGGGCGGCGGGGAGCTGTTTTTT.

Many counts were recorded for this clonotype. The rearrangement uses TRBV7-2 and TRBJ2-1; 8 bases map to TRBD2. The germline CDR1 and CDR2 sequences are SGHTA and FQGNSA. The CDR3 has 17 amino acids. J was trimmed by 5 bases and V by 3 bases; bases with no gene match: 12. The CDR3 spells CASSFSGGRAIDNEQFF. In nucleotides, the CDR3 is TGTGCCAGCAGCTTTTCGGGGGGGCGAGCGATTGACAATGAGCAGTTCTTC.

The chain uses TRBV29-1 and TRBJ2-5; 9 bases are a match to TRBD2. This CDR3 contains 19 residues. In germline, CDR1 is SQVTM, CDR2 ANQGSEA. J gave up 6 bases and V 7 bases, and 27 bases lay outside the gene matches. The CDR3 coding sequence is TGCAGCGACCCACTAGCGGGTCGCTGCAGAGATATATGCTGGAAGACCCAGTACTTC. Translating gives CSDPLAGRCRDICWKTQYF.

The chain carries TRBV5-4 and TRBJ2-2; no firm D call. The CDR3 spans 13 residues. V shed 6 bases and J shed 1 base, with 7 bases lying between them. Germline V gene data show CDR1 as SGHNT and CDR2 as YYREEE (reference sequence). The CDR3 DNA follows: TGTGCCAGCAACGACTTGAACACCGGGGAGCTGTTTTTT. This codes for CASNDLNTGELFF.

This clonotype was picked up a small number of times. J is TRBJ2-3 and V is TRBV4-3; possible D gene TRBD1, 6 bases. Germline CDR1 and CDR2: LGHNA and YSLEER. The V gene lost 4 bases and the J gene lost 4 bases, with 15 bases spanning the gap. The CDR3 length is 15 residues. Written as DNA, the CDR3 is TGCGCCAGCAGCCCCCCCGGCCAGGGGTCAGATACGCAGTATTTT. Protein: CASSPPGQGSDTQYF.

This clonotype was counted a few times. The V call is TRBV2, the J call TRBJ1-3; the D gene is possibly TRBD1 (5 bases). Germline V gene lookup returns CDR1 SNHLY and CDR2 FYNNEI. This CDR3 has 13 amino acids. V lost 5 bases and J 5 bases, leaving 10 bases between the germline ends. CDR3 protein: CASSSGGRNTIYF. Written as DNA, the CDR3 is TGTGCCAGCAGTAGTGGGGGAAGAAACACCATATATTTT. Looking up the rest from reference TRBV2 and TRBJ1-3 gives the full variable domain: EPEVTQTPSHQVTQMGQEVILRCVPISNHLYFYWYRQILGQKVEFLVSFYNNEISEKSEIFDDQFSVERPDGSNFTLKIRSTKLEDSAMYFCASSSGGRNTIYFGEGSWLTVV.

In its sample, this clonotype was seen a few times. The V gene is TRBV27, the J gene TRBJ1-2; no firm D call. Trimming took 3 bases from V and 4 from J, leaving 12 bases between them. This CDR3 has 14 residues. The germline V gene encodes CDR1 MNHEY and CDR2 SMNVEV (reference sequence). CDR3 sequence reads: CASSLSGNAYGYTF. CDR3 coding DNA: TGTGCCAGCAGTTTGTCGGGTAATGCCTATGGCTACACCTTC.

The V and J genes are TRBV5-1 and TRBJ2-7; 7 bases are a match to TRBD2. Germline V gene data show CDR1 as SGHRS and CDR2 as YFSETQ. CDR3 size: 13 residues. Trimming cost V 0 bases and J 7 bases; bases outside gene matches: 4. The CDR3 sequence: CASSLAGGSEQYF. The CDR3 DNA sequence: TGCGCCAGCAGCTTGGCCGGCGGGAGTGAGCAGTACTTC.

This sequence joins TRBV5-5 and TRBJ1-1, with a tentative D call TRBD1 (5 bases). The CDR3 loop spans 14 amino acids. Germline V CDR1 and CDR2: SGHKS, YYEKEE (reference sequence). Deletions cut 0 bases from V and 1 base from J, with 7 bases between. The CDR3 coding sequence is TGTGCCAGCAGCTTGGAGGGGCCGAACACTGAAGCTTTCTTT. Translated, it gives CASSLEGPNTEAFF.

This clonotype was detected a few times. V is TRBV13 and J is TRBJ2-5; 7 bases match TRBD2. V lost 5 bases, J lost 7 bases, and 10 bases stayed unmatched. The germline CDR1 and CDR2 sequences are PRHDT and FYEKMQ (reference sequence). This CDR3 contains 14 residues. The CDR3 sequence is CASSPRRGVGTQYF. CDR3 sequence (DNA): TGTGCCAGCAGCCCCCGACGGGGGGTTGGGACCCAGTACTTC.

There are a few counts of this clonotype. The CDR3 sequence: CASSYSTRAREGRGETQYF. CDR3 in DNA: TGTGCCAGCAGTTACTCGACGCGGGCCCGGGAGGGCCGAGGAGAGACCCAGTACTTC. This chain connects TRBV6-2 or TRBV6-3 to TRBJ2-5; 8 bases align to TRBD2. The CDR3 is 19 residues long. With V trimmed by 0 bases and J by 4 bases, 16 bases remained unmatched. The germline V gene encodes CDR1 MNHEY and CDR2 SVGEGT.

This CDR3 is CASSKTGTGAFEQYF. The CDR3 DNA reads as TGTGCCAGCAGTAAGACCGGGACAGGGGCTTTCGAGCAGTACTTC. The V gene is TRBV6-1, the J gene TRBJ2-7; 10 positions agree with TRBD1. The CDR3 has 15 amino acids. The germline V gene has CDR1 MNHNS and CDR2 SASEGT. The junction had 10 bases not matched to a gene; V was cut back by 5 bases and J by 6 bases.

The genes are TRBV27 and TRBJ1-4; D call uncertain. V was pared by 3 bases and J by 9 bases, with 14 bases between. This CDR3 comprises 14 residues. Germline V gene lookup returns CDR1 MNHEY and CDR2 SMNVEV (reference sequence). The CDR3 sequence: CASSFQRDSKKLFF. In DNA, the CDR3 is TGTGCCAGCAGTTTTCAACGGGATTCGAAAAAACTGTTTTTT.

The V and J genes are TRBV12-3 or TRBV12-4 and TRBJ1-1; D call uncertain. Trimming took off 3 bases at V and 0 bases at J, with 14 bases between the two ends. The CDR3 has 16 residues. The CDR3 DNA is TGTGCCAGCAGTTTTACCCTGATGGGATTGAACACTGAAGCTTTCTTT. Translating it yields CASSFTLMGLNTEAFF.

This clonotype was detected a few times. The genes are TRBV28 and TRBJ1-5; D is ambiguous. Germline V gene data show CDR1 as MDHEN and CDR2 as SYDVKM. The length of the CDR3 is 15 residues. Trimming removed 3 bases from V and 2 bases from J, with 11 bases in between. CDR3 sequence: CASSLRGVGNQPQHF. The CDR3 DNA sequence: TGTGCCAGCAGTTTGCGGGGTGTGGGCAATCAGCCCCAGCATTTT.

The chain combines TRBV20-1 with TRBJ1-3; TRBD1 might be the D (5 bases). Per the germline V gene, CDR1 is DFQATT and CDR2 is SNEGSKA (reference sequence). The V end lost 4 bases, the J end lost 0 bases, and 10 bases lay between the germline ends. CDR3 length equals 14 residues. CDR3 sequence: CSAIGTDSGNTIYF. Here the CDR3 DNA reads TGCAGTGCTATCGGGACGGACTCTGGAAACACCATATATTTT.

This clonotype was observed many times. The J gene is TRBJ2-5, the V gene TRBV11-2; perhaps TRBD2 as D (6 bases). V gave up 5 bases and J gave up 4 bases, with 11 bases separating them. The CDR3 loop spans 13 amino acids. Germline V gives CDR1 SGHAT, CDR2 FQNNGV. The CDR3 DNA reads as TGTGCCAGCAGCCCCCCCGGGGGAGAGACCCAGTACTTC. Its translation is CASSPPGGETQYF.

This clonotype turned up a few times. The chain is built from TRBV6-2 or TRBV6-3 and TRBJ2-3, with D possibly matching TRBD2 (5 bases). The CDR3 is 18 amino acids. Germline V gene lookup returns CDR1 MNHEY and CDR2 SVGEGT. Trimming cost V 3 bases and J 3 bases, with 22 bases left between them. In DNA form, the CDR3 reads TGTGCCAGCAGTTATAGGAGCGGAGCCGCACGATTGACAGATACGCAGTATTTT. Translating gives CASSYRSGAARLTDTQYF.

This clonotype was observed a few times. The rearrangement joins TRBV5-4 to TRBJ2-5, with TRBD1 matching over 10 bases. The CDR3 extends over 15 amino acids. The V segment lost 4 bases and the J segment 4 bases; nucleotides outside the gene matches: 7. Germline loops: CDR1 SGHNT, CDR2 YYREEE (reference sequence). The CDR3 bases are TGTGCCAGCAGCCAAGGACAGGGGGATGGAGAGACCCAGTACTTC. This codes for CASSQGQGDGETQYF.

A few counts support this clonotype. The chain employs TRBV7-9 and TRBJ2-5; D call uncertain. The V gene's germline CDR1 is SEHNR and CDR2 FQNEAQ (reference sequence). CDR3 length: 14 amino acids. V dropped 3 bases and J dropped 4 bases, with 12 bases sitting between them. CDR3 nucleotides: TGTGCCAGCAGCTTGCAAAGGGAAAGAGAGACCCAGTACTTC. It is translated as CASSLQRERETQYF.